The 15 T cell receptor beta chains in this list originate from one sample, sequenced in a study of blood T cell repertoires in COVID-19. TCRdb's table, derived via immunoSEQ multiplex PCR, lists solely in-frame clones and lacks some. This sample has around 190,000 clones, with around 85% found just once. The sample taken for sequencing was PBMCs or T cells enriched from blood (not recorded which). All receptors come from a woman aged 30 to 39 who had recovered from COVID-19.

This sequence joins TRBV9 and TRBJ1-2; no firm D call. Germline values: CDR1 SGDLS, CDR2 YYNGEE. Trimming took off 4 bases at V and 4 bases at J, with 11 bases between the two ends. CDR3 length: 13 amino acids. Here the CDR3 DNA reads TGTGCCAGCAGCCCCCGGGTGGGCTATGGCTACACCTTC. This gives the protein CASSPRVGYGYTF.

This chain joins TRBV11-2 and TRBJ2-5; 9 bases agree with TRBD2. CDR1 SGHAT and CDR2 FQNNGV come from the germline V gene. There are 17 residues in the CDR3. Trimming at V came to 5 bases and at J to 0 bases, leaving 10 bases not matched to a gene. The CDR3 sequence is CASSPPTSGWYQETQYF. The CDR3 DNA reads TGTGCCAGCAGCCCTCCGACTAGCGGTTGGTACCAAGAGACCCAGTACTTC. Filled out from reference TRBV11-2 and TRBJ2-5, the complete variable domain reads EAGVAQSPRYKIIEKRQSVAFWCNPISGHATLYWYQQILGQGPKLLIQFQNNGVVDDSQLPKDRFSAERLKGVDSTLKIQPAKLEDSAVYLCASSPPTSGWYQETQYFGPGTRLLVL.

The CDR3 reads CASSIRGRMTSAGSLDEQYF. The DNA for the CDR3 is TGTGCCAGTAGTATTAGGGGCAGGATGACCTCTGCCGGGAGTCTCGACGAGCAGTACTTC. The V gene is TRBV19, the J gene TRBJ2-7; D possibly corresponds to TRBD2 (6 bases). The V and J ends lost 3 bases and 5 bases respectively, with 32 bases between them. Looked up from germline, CDR1 is LNHDA and CDR2 is SQIVND (reference sequence). This CDR3 comprises 20 residues. Complete variable domain (other parts from reference TRBV19 and TRBJ2-7): DGGITQSPKYLFRKEGQNVTLSCEQNLNHDAMYWYRQDPGQGLRLIYYSQIVNDFQKGDIAEGYSVSREKKESFPLTVTSAQKNPTAFYLCASSIRGRMTSAGSLDEQYFGPGTRLTVT.

This rearrangement joins TRBV27 to TRBJ2-7, with D unresolved. The germline gives CDR1 MNHEY, CDR2 SMNVEV (reference sequence). The CDR3 sequence is 15 residues long. The ends were cut back, 8 bases at V and 0 bases at J, with 17 bases in the middle. The CDR3 DNA sequence: TGTGCCAGCTCCGGCCCTAGGTCGAGCTCCTACGAGCAGTACTTC. Its protein is CASSGPRSSSYEQYF.

This clone was observed a single time. This rearrangement joins TRBV10-3 to TRBJ1-6; D is possibly TRBD1 (5 bases). The CDR3 covers 14 residues. The V gene's germline CDR1 is ENHRY and CDR2 SYGVKD. V was clipped by 10 bases and J by 5 bases, with 15 bases between them. The CDR3 loop reads CATGLGLDNSPLHF. The DNA of the CDR3 is TGTGCCACGGGACTGGGGCTTGATAATTCACCCCTCCACTTT.

The chain joins TRBV20-1 to TRBJ1-2, with 8 bases aligning to TRBD1. The J segment lost 4 bases and the V segment lost 3 bases, leaving 7 bases of the junction unmatched. Germline CDR1 reads DFQATT; CDR2 reads SNEGSKA (reference sequence). This CDR3 is 14 amino acids long. CDR3 bases: TGCAGTGCTAGTATACAGGGGGAGGGCTATGGCTACACCTTC. This codes for CSASIQGEGYGYTF.

The chain recombines TRBV5-1 with TRBJ2-3; 7 nucleotides line up with TRBD1. Per germline, CDR1 SGHRS and CDR2 YFSETQ. This CDR3 comprises 15 residues. V gave up 0 bases and J gave up 5 bases; unmatched junction bases: 6. The CDR3 here is CASSLEPGGQDTQYF. The DNA for the CDR3 is TGCGCCAGCAGCTTGGAGCCAGGGGGACAAGATACGCAGTATTTT.

V usage is TRBV2 and J usage is TRBJ2-3, with D perhaps TRBD1 (7 bases). The CDR3 has 13 residues. Between the trimmed V and J ends, which lost 7 bases and 5 bases, there was a span of 13 bases. Germline CDR1 is SNHLY and CDR2 is FYNNEI. The CDR3 spells CASIVRGEDTQYF. In nucleotides, the CDR3 is TGTGCCAGCATTGTCAGGGGGGAAGATACGCAGTATTTT.

The chain carries TRBV7-8 and TRBJ1-1; D perhaps matches TRBD1 (5 bases). V lost 0 bases to trimming and J lost 0 bases, with 8 bases between them. The CDR3 loop spans 15 amino acids. Germline CDR1 SGHVS, CDR2 FQNEAQ. CDR3 loop: CASSLAGQVNTEAFF. The CDR3 nucleotides read TGTGCCAGCAGCTTAGCCGGACAAGTGAACACTGAAGCTTTCTTT.

The chain links TRBV27 to TRBJ1-1; D is undetermined. Germline V lookup: CDR1 MNHEY, CDR2 SMNVEV (reference sequence). The V end lost 2 bases, the J end lost 10 bases, and 11 bases lay between the germline ends. The CDR3 extends over 12 amino acids. The CDR3 reads CASSLQARVAFF. The CDR3 region has the DNA TGTGCCAGCAGTTTACAGGCGCGGGTAGCTTTCTTT.

This clone was detected a few times. CDR3 amino acids: CASSLFGQGKGGYTF. The CDR3 region has the DNA TGTGCCAGCAGCTTATTCGGACAGGGTAAAGGTGGCTACACCTTC. The chain joins TRBV7-9 to TRBJ1-2; 8 bases match TRBD1. This CDR3 has 15 residues. The germline V gene has CDR1 SEHNR and CDR2 FQNEAQ (reference sequence). Trimming removed 2 bases from V and 7 bases from J; junction bases left unmatched: 9.

The J gene is TRBJ2-3, the V gene TRBV6-4; 9 bases align to TRBD2. The CDR3 sequence is 15 residues long. CDR1 is MRHNA, CDR2 SNTAGT, per germline. Trimming at V came to 2 bases and at J to 4 bases, leaving 4 bases not matched to a gene. The CDR3 is CASSDRGGAADTQYF. The CDR3 DNA follows: TGTGCCAGCAGTGACCGCGGGGGGGCCGCAGATACGCAGTATTTT.

V is TRBV7-3 and J is TRBJ2-6, with TRBD2 identical over 10 bases. The CDR3 length is 19 residues. The V and J ends lost 1 base and 2 bases, in that order; junction bases with no gene match: 8. CDR1 is SGHTA, CDR2 FQGTGA, per germline. The CDR3 protein is CASSLRASGRGTGANVLTF. The CDR3, as DNA: TGTGCCAGCAGCTTAAGGGCTAGCGGGAGAGGCACTGGGGCCAACGTCCTGACTTTC.

The chain couples TRBV28 to TRBJ2-5, with 11 nucleotides matching TRBD1. Trimming took 6 bases from V and 2 from J; bases not matched to a gene: 5. CDR3 size: 15 residues. CDR1 and CDR2 from the germline V gene are MDHEN and SYDVKM. CDR3 DNA: TGTGCCAGCAGACGGACAGGGGGCCGGCAAGAGACCCAGTACTTC. It encodes CASRRTGGRQETQYF.

V and J are TRBV28 and TRBJ2-5; TRBD2 matches 10 bases. Trimming cost V 6 bases and J 0 bases; bases outside gene matches: 7. This CDR3 region has 16 residues. The germline CDR1 and CDR2 sequences are MDHEN and SYDVKM. For the CDR3, the DNA is TGTGCCAGCAGCCTGACTAGCGGGCATTACCAAGAGACCCAGTACTTC. This encodes CASSLTSGHYQETQYF.